These 19 T cell receptor beta chains were sequenced from one sample in a study of post-analysis software for immune sequencing data. The study, taken as a whole, reports: TRBV5-6, TRBV5-1 and TRBV20-1 belonged to a set of roughly five TRBV segments that were more frequent in patients than controls.

Carried by the TCR beta cDNA libraries were unique molecular identifiers. TCRdb reanalysed the PCR reads using MiXCR and keeps one entry per CDR3 protein. Of about 380,000 distinct CDR3 sequences in the sample, approximately 38% were seen once. No antigens are known for them. Sequenced: blood. The receptors here all came from a girl aged 10-17 years with multiple sclerosis.

The chain recombines TRBV12-3 or TRBV12-4 with TRBJ2-1, with TRBD2 identical over 10 bases. Trimming at V came to 5 bases and at J to 0 bases, leaving 13 bases not matched to a gene. The length of the CDR3 is 19 residues. The chain's CDR3 is CASSTRLAGVQRSYNEQFF. Here the CDR3 DNA reads TGTGCCAGCAGTACGCGGCTAGCGGGGGTCCAGCGCTCCTACAATGAGCAGTTCTTC.

This sequence joins TRBV20-1 and TRBJ1-5; TRBD1 matches at 8 bases. CDR1 is DFQATT and CDR2 is SNEGSKA in the germline V gene (reference sequence). This CDR3 is 14 amino acids long. V was pared by 4 bases and J by 2 bases, with 4 bases of the junction left unmatched. DNA for the CDR3: TGCAGTGCTATTGACAGGGGCGGCAATCAGCCCCAGCATTTT. This sequence encodes CSAIDRGGNQPQHF.

In its sample, this clonotype was seen a few times. V is TRBV20-1 and J is TRBJ2-3; 7 bases line up with TRBD2. The CDR3 contains 19 residues. Germline V gives CDR1 DFQATT, CDR2 SNEGSKA (reference sequence). With 1 base clipped from V and 0 bases from J, the junction kept 16 bases outside the gene matches. CDR3 region: CSARAYAGDSPTSTDTQYF. CDR3 DNA: TGCAGTGCTAGAGCGTACGCGGGGGACTCACCGACCAGCACAGATACGCAGTATTTT.

Only a few counts were recorded for this clonotype. The V and J genes are TRBV7-2 and TRBJ2-7; 10 nucleotides align to TRBD2. Trimming took 5 bases from V and 3 from J; bases not matched to a gene: 7. The length of the CDR3 is 15 residues. Germline V gene lookup returns CDR1 SGHTA and CDR2 FQGNSA. The CDR3 protein is CASSKLVAGGYEQYF. Here the CDR3 DNA reads TGTGCCAGCAGCAAGCTAGTAGCGGGGGGCTACGAGCAGTACTTC. Full variable domain (remainder filled in from reference TRBV7-2 and TRBJ2-7): GAGVSQSPSNKVTEKGKDVELRCDPISGHTALYWYRQSLGQGLEFLIYFQGNSAPDKSGLPSDRFSAERTGGSVSTLTIQRTQQEDSAVYLCASSKLVAGGYEQYFGPGTRLTVT.

The chain is built from TRBV12-3 or TRBV12-4 and TRBJ2-1; the match to TRBD2 covers 7 bases. The V segment lost 0 bases and the J segment 0 bases; nucleotides outside the gene matches: 5. The CDR3 is 17 residues long. The CDR3 DNA reads as TGTGCCAGCAGTTTAGCGGTAAGCGGGGACTCCTACAATGAGCAGTTCTTC. It codes for CASSLAVSGDSYNEQFF.

This clonotype was observed a handful of times. The chain joins TRBV5-1 to TRBJ2-1; 7 bases agree with TRBD2. Germline trimming cut 1 base from V and 11 bases from J; bases unmatched to any gene: 9. Germline CDR1 reads SGHRS; CDR2 reads YFSETQ. The CDR3 length is 14 residues. The CDR3 reads CASSLPTPSGQQFF. The CDR3 bases are TGCGCCAGCAGCTTGCCCACCCCTAGCGGACAGCAGTTCTTC.

A few counts support this clonotype. The chain combines TRBV5-5 with TRBJ2-5; D gene ambiguous. V dropped 3 bases and J dropped 7 bases, with 10 bases sitting between them. The CDR3 totals 12 residues. Germline CDR1 SGHKS, CDR2 YYEKEE (reference sequence). CDR3 in DNA: TGTGCCAGCAGCTCGGGCTCAGCGACCCAGTACTTC. This encodes CASSSGSATQYF.

The V call is TRBV4-1, the J call TRBJ1-2; D perhaps matches TRBD1 (6 bases). Germline CDR1 reads MGHRA; CDR2 reads YSYEKL. The CDR3 sequence is 14 residues long. V was cut by 5 bases and J by 4 bases, with 14 bases left in between. In DNA, the CDR3 is TGCGCCAGCAGCGATGTCGGACAGATCTATGGCTACACCTTC. Its protein product is CASSDVGQIYGYTF.

V and J are TRBV29-1 and TRBJ2-1; no clear D gene. The V end lost 3 bases, the J end lost 4 bases, and 13 bases lay between the germline ends. This CDR3 contains 14 residues. Looked up from germline, CDR1 is SQVTM and CDR2 is ANQGSEA. CDR3 protein: CSVDSRTLYNEQFF. DNA of the CDR3: TGCAGCGTTGACTCAAGGACGCTGTACAATGAGCAGTTCTTC.

The chain joins TRBV11-2 to TRBJ2-5; weak D call: TRBD2 (5 bases). Per the germline V gene, CDR1 is SGHAT and CDR2 is FQNNGV. This CDR3 has 14 residues. Trimming removed 2 bases at V and 2 bases at J, with 9 bases between. In DNA form, the CDR3 reads TGTGCCAGCAGCTTAAACGGGGATCAAGAGACCCAGTACTTC. Its protein is CASSLNGDQETQYF.

The rearrangement uses TRBV28 and TRBJ2-4; 14 nucleotides line up with TRBD2. Germline CDR1 is MDHEN and CDR2 is SYDVKM. CDR3 size: 21 residues. The J segment lost 0 bases and the V segment lost 6 bases, leaving 16 bases of the junction unmatched. The CDR3: CASSQGLAGGHGSLAKNIQYF. The CDR3 region has the DNA TGTGCCAGCAGCCAAGGACTAGCGGGGGGACACGGATCCCTAGCCAAAAACATTCAGTACTTC.

The genes are TRBV15 and TRBJ2-3; 7 positions match TRBD2. The CDR3 is 16 amino acids. The trim removed 0 bases at V and 1 base at J, leaving 4 bases unmatched. The germline gives CDR1 LNHNV, CDR2 YYDKDF (reference sequence). CDR3 protein: CATSRDLAGGTDTQYF. The CDR3 DNA is TGTGCCACCAGCAGAGATCTGGCGGGGGGCACAGATACGCAGTATTTT.

V and J are TRBV3-1 and TRBJ1-4; D unresolved. The CDR3 consists of 13 residues. Germline V gives CDR1 LGHDT, CDR2 YNNKEL (reference sequence). The ends were cut back, 3 bases at V and 8 bases at J, with 10 bases in the middle. The CDR3 here is CASSQVGIEKLFF. In DNA, the CDR3 is TGTGCCAGCAGCCAGGTGGGAATCGAAAAACTGTTTTTT.

The CDR3 DNA reads as TGCGCCAGCACTGGGGCGGGGAGCACCGGGGAGCTGTTTTTT. Its translation: CASTGAGSTGELFF. V usage is TRBV10-2 and J usage is TRBJ2-2; maybe TRBD2 (6 bases). The CDR3 runs to 14 residues. Germline values: CDR1 WSHSY, CDR2 SAAADI. Trimming left V 7 bases short and J 4 bases short, with 13 bases between.

V is TRBV11-2 and J is TRBJ2-7; D might be TRBD2 (6 bases). Germline V gene lookup returns CDR1 SGHAT and CDR2 FQNNGV. The length of the CDR3 is 15 residues. Trimming removed 0 bases at V and 5 bases at J, with 14 bases between. Here the CDR3 DNA reads TGTGCCAGCAGCTTAGAAGGGCTAGCGTTACACGAGCAGTACTTC. Translation gives CASSLEGLALHEQYF.

This rearrangement joins TRBV7-2 to TRBJ2-7, with D possibly being TRBD2 (5 bases). This CDR3 has 14 residues. V gave up 2 bases and J gave up 4 bases, with 12 bases separating them. Germline CDR1 reads SGHTA; CDR2 reads FQGNSA. The CDR3 reads CASSLTGIGYEQYF. CDR3 bases: TGTGCCAGCAGCTTAACGGGAATCGGGTACGAGCAGTACTTC.

This clonotype has only a few counts. The chain is built from TRBV6-5 and TRBJ2-5; D unclear. V was cut by 2 bases and J by 2 bases, with 9 bases left in between. Germline V gives CDR1 MNHEY, CDR2 SVGAGI. CDR3 size: 14 residues. The CDR3 reads CASSYGRIQETQYF. The DNA for the CDR3 is TGTGCCAGCAGTTACGGACGGATACAAGAGACCCAGTACTTC.

The chain employs TRBV5-6 and TRBJ2-1; D may correspond to TRBD1 or TRBD2 (6 bases each). This CDR3 comprises 17 residues. Trimming removed 4 bases from V and 4 bases from J, with 21 bases in between. In germline, CDR1 is SGHDT, CDR2 YYEEEE. The CDR3 spells CASSPPGAVAGYNEQFF. CDR3 sequence (DNA): TGTGCCAGCAGCCCGCCGGGGGCGGTGGCAGGGTACAATGAGCAGTTCTTC.

The rearrangement joins TRBV9 to TRBJ1-1; D might be TRBD1 (5 bases). This CDR3 comprises 17 residues. The germline V gene has CDR1 SGDLS and CDR2 YYNGEE. V gave up 4 bases and J gave up 0 bases, with 19 bases separating them. The DNA of the CDR3 is TGTGCCAGCAGCCCTAGAGCAGGGTTTGACATGAACACTGAAGCTTTCTTT. Translating gives CASSPRAGFDMNTEAFF.